This T cell receptor beta chain emerged from a study of blood T cells in healthy people across ages. This clonotype showed up many times. Its antigen remains unidentified. Study-wide points: Estimates drawn from one million T cells were deemed to understate diversity.

This CDR3 spans 14 amino acids. With V trimmed by 4 bases and J by 0 bases, 0 bases remained unmatched. The germline CDR1 and CDR2 sequences are SGHTA and FQGNSA. A second PCR, run for about 7 to 12 cycles, used a sample-barcoded 5' primer plus a J-beta primer mix. Every cDNA was tagged by a template-switch adaptor with 12 random nucleotides. TCRdb fed the 5' RACE reads into MiXCR, producing one record per CDR3 protein. The sample shows 800,000 to 1,300,000 distinct CDR3 sequences, around 27% of them seen only once. These data are also associated with another study on T cells of mothers and their children. That study reports: A few healthy Caucasian mothers and their six children were the donors. Extraction yielded RNA that went, in full, into cDNA synthesis at around 1.5 ug per 15 ul.

Sequences were obtained from blood. This sequence joins TRBV7-2 and TRBJ2-3, with 8 bases fitting TRBD2. The sequence derives from a girl aged 2 to 10 in good health. The CDR3 sequence is CASSSSGSTDTQYF. The DNA for the CDR3 is TGTGCCAGCAGCTCTAGCGGGAGCACAGATACGCAGTATTTT.